The 20 T cell receptor beta chains reported below all come from one sample, sequenced in a study of TIL therapy for anti-PD-1-resistant metastatic lung cancer. The time point is: pre-treatment sample, taken before nivolumab and TIL therapy. The tumor samples were excised metastases, mostly pleural nodules or supraclavicular lymph nodes. This was the immunoSEQ v3 assay. Data came from immunoSEQ multiplex PCR; TCRdb stores just in-frame clones and leaves some out. The sample shows 20,000 to 30,000 clones, 63% of them seen only once. The sample in question was tumor tissue, obtained at baseline. All receptors come from a woman between 30 and 79 years old with non-small cell lung cancer.

The chain links TRBV7-8 to TRBJ2-7, with a tentative D call TRBD2 (6 bases). There are 14 residues in the CDR3. The V gene's germline CDR1 is SGHVS and CDR2 FQNEAQ. The V and J ends lost 7 bases and 2 bases respectively, with 15 bases between them. The CDR3 here is CASNLGGATYEQYF. CDR3 bases: TGTGCCAGCAACCTCGGAGGGGCGACCTACGAGCAGTACTTC.

This rearrangement joins TRBV20-1 to TRBJ1-2; no clear D gene. CDR3 size: 11 residues. Trimming took off 2 bases at V and 10 bases at J, with 11 bases between the two ends. Germline V CDR1 and CDR2: DFQATT, SNEGSKA (reference sequence). CDR3 nucleotides: TGCAGTGCTAGAATTGGAGCTTCCTACACCTTC. Residues: CSARIGASYTF.

The chain is built from TRBV15 and TRBJ1-2; D is ambiguous. Trimming cost V 3 bases and J 4 bases, with 6 bases left between them. The CDR3 length is 12 residues. Germline lookup yields CDR1 LNHNV and CDR2 YYDKDF (reference sequence). The CDR3 nucleotides read TGTGCCACCAGCAGCTATGGCTATGGCTACACCTTC. Encoded protein: CATSSYGYGYTF.

The chain uses TRBV5-5 and TRBJ1-2; D is unclear. V lost 2 bases and J lost 1, with 12 bases in between. The germline V gene encodes CDR1 SGHKS and CDR2 YYEKEE (reference sequence). The CDR3 spans 15 residues. CDR3 DNA: TGTGCCAGCAGCTTCGATGCCCGGGGTAACTATGGCTACACCTTC. The encoded protein is CASSFDARGNYGYTF.

Details on this clone: Sequence at one end of the junction differs from germline and may be a read error. The J gene is TRBJ1-1, the V gene TRBV10-3; possible D gene TRBD1, 5 bases. CDR1 is ENHRY and CDR2 is SYGVKD in the germline V gene. This CDR3 comprises 14 residues. The CDR3: CATQDISPNTEVFF. The CDR3 coding sequence is TGTGCCACCCAGGACATTTCACCAAACACTGAAGTTTTCTTT.

This clone occurred a few times. The gene calls are TRBV12-5 and TRBJ1-1; D is perhaps TRBD1 (5 bases). Between the trimmed V and J ends, which lost 2 bases and 5 bases, there was a span of 9 bases. CDR3 length: 13 residues. CDR1 is LGHNT, CDR2 FRNRAP, per germline. CDR3 residues: CASGLLGQTEAFF. DNA for the CDR3: TGTGCTAGTGGTTTGTTGGGGCAGACTGAAGCTTTCTTT.

The chain carries TRBV7-9 and TRBJ2-5; D gene uncertain. The V and J ends lost 5 bases and 5 bases respectively, with 9 bases between them. This CDR3 is 12 amino acids long. Germline V gene data show CDR1 as SEHNR and CDR2 as FQNEAQ (reference sequence). The CDR3 DNA follows: TGTGCCAGCAGCCGTTCGGGTGAGACCCAGTACTTC. Amino acid sequence: CASSRSGETQYF. Filled out from reference TRBV7-9 and TRBJ2-5, the complete variable domain reads DTGVSQNPRHKITKRGQNVTFRCDPISEHNRLYWYRQTLGQGPEFLTYFQNEAQLEKSRLLSDRFSAERPKGSFSTLEIQRTEQGDSAMYLCASSRSGETQYFGPGTRLLVL.

This clone was recorded many times. The chain links TRBV7-9 to TRBJ2-7; D unresolved. V shed 5 bases and J shed 2 bases, with 4 bases lying between them. From germline, CDR1 is SEHNR and CDR2 FQNEAQ (reference sequence). The CDR3 is made up of 11 amino acids. The CDR3 DNA is TGTGCCAGCAGCGGAACCTACGAGCAGTACTTC. Amino acids: CASSGTYEQYF.

This clone was recorded a few times. V and J are TRBV5-4 and TRBJ2-7, with D maybe TRBD2 (5 bases). Trimming shortened V by 4 bases and J by 6 bases, and 17 bases separated the two germline ends. The CDR3 length is 14 residues. The germline gives CDR1 SGHNT, CDR2 YYREEE (reference sequence). The DNA for the CDR3 is TGTGCCAGCAGCCGCATCGGCGGAGGAGGCGAGCAGTACTTC. Protein sequence: CASSRIGGGGEQYF.

This clone was recorded a few times. The CDR3 reads CASSLWDRRHTIYF. The DNA for the CDR3 is TGTGCCAGCAGCTTGTGGGACAGACGGCACACCATATATTTT. The chain carries TRBV5-4 and TRBJ1-3; 7 nucleotides line up with TRBD1. This CDR3 is 14 amino acids long. From germline, CDR1 is SGHNT and CDR2 YYREEE (reference sequence). V dropped 1 base and J dropped 8; count of bases not matched to a gene: 6.

This clone was seen a handful of times. In DNA form, the CDR3 reads TGTGCCAGCAGCCTACGGTGCGGGAGCAACGAGCAGTACTTC. As protein: CASSLRCGSNEQYF. The genes are TRBV21-1 and TRBJ2-7; the listed D gene, TRBD2, was not tested against the DNA. TRBV21-1 counts as a pseudogene. This CDR3 spans 14 amino acids.

The V call is TRBV5-6, the J call TRBJ1-2; D is perhaps TRBD1 (6 bases). Germline CDR1 is SGHDT and CDR2 is YYEEEE. This CDR3 has 14 residues. Deletions cut 0 bases from V and 3 bases from J, with 9 bases between. The CDR3 loop reads CASSLGGGDYGYTF. The CDR3 nucleotides read TGTGCCAGCAGCTTGGGTGGGGGCGACTATGGCTACACCTTC.

The CDR3 here is CASGPRGGRTVLTQYF. In nucleotides, the CDR3 is TGTGCCAGCGGGCCGAGGGGCGGACGCACGGTGTTGACCCAGTACTTC. This chain uses TRBV27 with TRBJ2-5; perhaps D is TRBD1 or TRBD2 (5 bases each). The CDR3 contains 16 residues. Between the trimmed V and J ends, which lost 8 bases and 7 bases, there was a span of 26 bases. CDR1 is MNHEY and CDR2 is SMNVEV in the germline V gene (reference sequence).

The V call is TRBV7-8, the J call TRBJ1-5; the D is unclear. Trimming cost V 1 base and J 5 bases, with 6 bases left between them. The CDR3 has 13 amino acids. The germline V gene encodes CDR1 SGHVS and CDR2 FQNEAQ. The CDR3 coding sequence is TGTGCCAGCAGCTTAGACACCGATCAGCCCCAGCATTTT. Protein product: CASSLDTDQPQHF.

J is TRBJ2-7 and V is TRBV19; 8 nucleotides line up with TRBD2. V shed 4 bases, J shed 3 bases, and the junction held 8 bases outside the gene matches. The CDR3 extends over 15 amino acids. Germline V lookup: CDR1 LNHDA, CDR2 SQIVND (reference sequence). The CDR3 DNA sequence: TGTGCCAGTAGTAAAAGACGGGAGGGCCTCTACGAGCAGTACTTC. Protein sequence: CASSKRREGLYEQYF.

V is TRBV5-1 and J is TRBJ2-2; D is possibly TRBD2 (5 bases). The CDR3 consists of 15 residues. The germline V gene has CDR1 SGHRS and CDR2 YFSETQ. V was cut by 0 bases and J by 6 bases, with 12 bases left in between. CDR3 coding DNA: TGCGCCAGCAGCTTGGATAATCAGAGGGCCGGGGAGCTGTTTTTT. The encoded protein is CASSLDNQRAGELFF.

The gene calls are TRBV10-1 and TRBJ2-1; D is ambiguous. The V gene lost 4 bases and the J gene lost 9 bases, with 16 bases spanning the gap. The CDR3 contains 14 residues. Germline V gene lookup returns CDR1 WNHNN and CDR2 SYGVQD (reference sequence). As DNA, the CDR3 is TGCGCCAGCAGTGGGGGTTTAGTAGGAATTGAGCAGTTCTTC. Its protein is CASSGGLVGIEQFF.

As to this clone: Other DNA sequences from this sample encode an identical CDR3 as well. The chain employs TRBV5-1 and TRBJ2-3, with a tentative D call TRBD2 (6 bases). Germline loops: CDR1 SGHRS, CDR2 YFSETQ. CDR3 size: 15 residues. Trimming pared 0 bases from V and 0 bases from J, leaving 8 bases between. The CDR3 spells CASSLDGTSTDTQYF. The CDR3 DNA is TGCGCCAGCAGCTTGGACGGGACTAGCACAGATACGCAGTATTTT.

This clone appeared a single time. This sequence joins TRBV7-9 and TRBJ1-2; weak D call: TRBD1 (6 bases). V lost 5 bases, J lost 0 bases, and 10 bases lay in between. CDR1 is SEHNR and CDR2 is FQNEAQ in the germline V gene (reference sequence). CDR3 length equals 14 residues. CDR3: CASSPTGSNYGYTF. CDR3 coding DNA: TGTGCCAGCAGCCCAACAGGGTCTAACTATGGCTACACCTTC.

By share, this clone counts as medium-sized. The V and J genes are TRBV27 and TRBJ2-6; 12 positions match TRBD1. The CDR3 length is 17 residues. The J segment lost 4 bases and the V segment lost 4 bases, leaving 5 bases of the junction unmatched. The V gene's germline CDR1 is MNHEY and CDR2 SMNVEV (reference sequence). The CDR3 bases are TGTGCCAGCAGTTGGGGACAGGGGGCGTGGGGGGCCAACGTCCTGACTTTC. It codes for CASSWGQGAWGANVLTF.